This T cell receptor beta chain was captured in a study of T cell repertoires in cytomegalovirus infection. General study findings and limits: Carriage of CMV together with the relevant HLA was identifiable through cumulative public TCR beta family frequency.

Via MiXCR, TCRdb re-called the reads, giving one row per CDR3 protein. The sample has hundreds of thousands of distinct CDR3 sequences, approximately 33% seen once; the top ten hold approximately 18%. The J segment lost 3 bases and the V segment lost 4 bases, leaving 3 bases of the junction unmatched. This CDR3 spans 15 amino acids. The V gene's germline CDR1 is LNHNV and CDR2 YYDKDF (reference sequence). This clonotype appeared a few times. Its antigen remains unknown. V is TRBV15 and J is TRBJ2-1, with 10 positions matching TRBD2. The input for sequencing was cultured PBMCs, taken from culture after CMV antigen stimulation. The receptor's source is a human donor in good health (CMV status not recorded). Some clones in this sample may be carry-over from other donors' samples. CDR3 loop: CATSNGLADYNEQFF. Here the CDR3 DNA reads TGTGCCACCAGCAACGGACTAGCGGACTACAATGAGCAGTTCTTC. Full variable domain (missing parts from reference TRBV15 and TRBJ2-1): DAMVIQNPRYQVTQFGKPVTLSCSQTLNHNVMYWYQQKSSQAPKLLFHYYDKDFNNEADTPDNFQSRRPNTSFCFLDIRSPGLGDTAMYLCATSNGLADYNEQFFGPGTRLTVL.